This record concerns one T cell receptor (beta chain) sequence. Its target is unknown. The entry originates in a study of cytomegalovirus exposure and HLA in healthy donors. Study-level information: Of 300 to 500 genotyped donors, 75% to 90% grouped in the Caucasian-associated ancestry cluster.

Study results and limitations: Most of the CMV-associated TCR beta chains (in a later analysis) appeared to be HLA-restricted. Productive rates of about 87% or about 30% were seen for most TCR beta V segments in an earlier analysis. A later look showed TCR association rates differing by HLA locus, highest for DRB1 and lowest for HLA-C.

The primer mix had 60 Vbeta and 13 Jbeta primers. Some clones are missing from TCRdb's copy, which holds only in-frame ones; the method was immunoSEQ multiplex PCR. The sample has approximately 87,000 clones, about four fifths seen once. Germline loops: CDR1 SGHRS, CDR2 YFSETQ. The CDR3 length is 12 residues. Trimming stripped 0 bases from V and 5 bases from J, with 3 bases between. Sequenced: PBMCs. This clonotype was sampled from a woman in her 70s in good health and CMV-seropositive. The genes are TRBV5-1 and TRBJ2-1; D remains ambiguous. The CDR3 coding sequence is TGCGCCAGCAGCTTGGGGCACAATGAGCAGTTCTTC. It encodes CASSLGHNEQFF.